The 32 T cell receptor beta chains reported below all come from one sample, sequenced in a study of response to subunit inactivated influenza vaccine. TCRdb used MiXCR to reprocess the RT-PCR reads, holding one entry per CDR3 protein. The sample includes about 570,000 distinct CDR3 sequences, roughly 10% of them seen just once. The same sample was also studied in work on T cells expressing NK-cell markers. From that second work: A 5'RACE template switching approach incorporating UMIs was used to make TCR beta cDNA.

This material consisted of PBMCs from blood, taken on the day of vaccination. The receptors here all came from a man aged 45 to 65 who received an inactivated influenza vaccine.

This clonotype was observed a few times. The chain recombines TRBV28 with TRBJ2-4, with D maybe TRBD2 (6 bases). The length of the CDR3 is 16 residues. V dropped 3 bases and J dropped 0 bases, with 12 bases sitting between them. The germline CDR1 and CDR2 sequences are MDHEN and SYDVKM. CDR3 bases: TGTGCCAGCAGTTTCCTCGGCGGGGCAGCCAAAAACATTCAGTACTTC. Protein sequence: CASSFLGGAAKNIQYF.

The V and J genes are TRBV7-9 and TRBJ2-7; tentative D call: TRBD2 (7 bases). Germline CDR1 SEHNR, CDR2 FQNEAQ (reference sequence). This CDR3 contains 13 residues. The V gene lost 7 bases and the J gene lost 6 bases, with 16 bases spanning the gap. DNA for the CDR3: TGTGCCAGCACCAAAGGGGGAGGGCCCGAGCAGTACTTC. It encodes CASTKGGGPEQYF.

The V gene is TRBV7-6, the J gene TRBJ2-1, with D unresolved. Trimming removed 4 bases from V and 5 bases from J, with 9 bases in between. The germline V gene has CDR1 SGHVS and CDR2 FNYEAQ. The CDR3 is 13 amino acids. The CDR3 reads CASSSAIHNEQFF. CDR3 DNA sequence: TGTGCCAGCAGCTCCGCTATACACAATGAGCAGTTCTTC.

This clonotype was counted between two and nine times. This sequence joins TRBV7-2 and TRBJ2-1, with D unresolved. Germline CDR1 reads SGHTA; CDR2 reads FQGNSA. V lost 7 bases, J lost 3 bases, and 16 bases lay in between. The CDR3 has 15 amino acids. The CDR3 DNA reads TGTGCCAGCACTTCTGGATCGGCTTACTACAATGAGCAGTTCTTC. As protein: CASTSGSAYYNEQFF. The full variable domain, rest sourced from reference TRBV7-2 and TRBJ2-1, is GAGVSQSPSNKVTEKGKDVELRCDPISGHTALYWYRQSLGQGLEFLIYFQGNSAPDKSGLPSDRFSAERTGGSVSTLTIQRTQQEDSAVYLCASTSGSAYYNEQFFGPGTRLTVL.

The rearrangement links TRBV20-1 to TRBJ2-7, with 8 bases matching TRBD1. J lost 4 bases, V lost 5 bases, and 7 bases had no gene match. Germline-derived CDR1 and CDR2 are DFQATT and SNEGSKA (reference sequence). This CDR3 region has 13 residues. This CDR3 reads CSAERTGNYEQYF. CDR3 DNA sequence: TGCAGTGCTGAAAGGACAGGGAATTACGAGCAGTACTTC.

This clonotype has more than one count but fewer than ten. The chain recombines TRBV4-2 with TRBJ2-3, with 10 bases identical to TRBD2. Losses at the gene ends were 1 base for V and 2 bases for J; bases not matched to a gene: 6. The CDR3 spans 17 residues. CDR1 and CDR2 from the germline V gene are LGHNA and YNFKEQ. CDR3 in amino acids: CASSQAPGTSATDTQYF. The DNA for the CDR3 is TGTGCCAGCAGCCAAGCCCCCGGGACTAGCGCCACAGATACGCAGTATTTT.

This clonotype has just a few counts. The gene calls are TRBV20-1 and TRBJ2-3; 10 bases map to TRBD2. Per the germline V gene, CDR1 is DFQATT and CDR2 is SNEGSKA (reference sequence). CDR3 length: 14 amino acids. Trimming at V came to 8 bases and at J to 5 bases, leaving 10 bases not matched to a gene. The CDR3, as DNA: TGCAGTACTCCGCGGACTAGCGGCCGAGATACGCAGTATTTT. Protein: CSTPRTSGRDTQYF.

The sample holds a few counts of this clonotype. The CDR3 sequence: CASSTQSSNQPQHF. As DNA, the CDR3 is TGTGCCAGCAGTACGCAGAGTAGCAATCAGCCCCAGCATTTT. This chain joins TRBV6-5 and TRBJ1-5; D remains unclear. This CDR3 comprises 14 residues. Germline loops: CDR1 MNHEY, CDR2 SVGAGI. Trimming pared 5 bases from V and 0 bases from J, leaving 8 bases between.

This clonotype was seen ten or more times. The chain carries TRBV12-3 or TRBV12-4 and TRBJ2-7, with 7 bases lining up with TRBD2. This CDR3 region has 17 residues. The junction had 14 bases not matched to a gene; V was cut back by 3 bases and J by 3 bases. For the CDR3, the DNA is TGTGCCAGCAGTTTTGGGAGGGGTCCTAGAGGATTCTACGAGCAGTACTTC. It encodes CASSFGRGPRGFYEQYF.

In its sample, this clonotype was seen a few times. CDR3 coding DNA: TGCGCCAGCAGCCAGGGGCCCGGGGGCCTGGGAACAGATACGCAGTATTTT. It yields the protein CASSQGPGGLGTDTQYF. The V gene is TRBV4-1, the J gene TRBJ2-3; the D gene could be TRBD1 or TRBD2 (6 bases each). V was cut by 3 bases and J by 3 bases, with 19 bases left in between. Per the germline V gene, CDR1 is MGHRA and CDR2 is YSYEKL. This CDR3 has 17 residues.

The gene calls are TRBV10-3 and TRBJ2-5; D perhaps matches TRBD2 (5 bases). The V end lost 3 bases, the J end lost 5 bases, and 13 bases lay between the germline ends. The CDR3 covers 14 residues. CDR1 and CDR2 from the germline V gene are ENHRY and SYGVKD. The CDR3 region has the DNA TGTGCCATCAGTGAAGCAAGGTCGGGGGAGACCCAGTACTTC. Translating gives CAISEARSGETQYF.

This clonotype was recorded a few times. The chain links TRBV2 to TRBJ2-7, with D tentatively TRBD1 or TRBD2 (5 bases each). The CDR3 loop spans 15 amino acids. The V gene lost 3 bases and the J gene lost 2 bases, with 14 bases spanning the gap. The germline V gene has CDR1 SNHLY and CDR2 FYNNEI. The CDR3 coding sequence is TGTGCCAGCAGTGATCCCGGGGCCAGGGCCTACGAGCAGTACTTC. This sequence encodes CASSDPGARAYEQYF.

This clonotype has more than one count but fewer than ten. CDR3 loop: CASSSRTGGRETQYF. The DNA for the CDR3 is TGTGCCAGCAGTTCACGGACAGGGGGCAGAGAGACCCAGTACTTC. This chain links TRBV12-3 or TRBV12-4 with TRBJ2-5; 11 bases are a match to TRBD1. The CDR3 has 15 residues. V shed 4 bases, J shed 4 bases, and the junction held 5 bases outside the gene matches.

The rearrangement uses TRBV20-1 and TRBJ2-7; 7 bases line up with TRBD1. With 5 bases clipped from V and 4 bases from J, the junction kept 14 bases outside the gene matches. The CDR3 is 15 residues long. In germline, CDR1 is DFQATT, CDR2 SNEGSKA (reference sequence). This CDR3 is CSAQTTGQYTYEQYF. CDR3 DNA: TGCAGTGCTCAAACGACGGGACAGTACACATACGAGCAGTACTTC.

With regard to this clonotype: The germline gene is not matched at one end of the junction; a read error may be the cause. The DNA for the CDR3 is TGCAGTGCAAGAGACCTCCGGGACCAGAGTACCGGGGAGCTGTTTTTT. This translates into CSARDLRDQSTGELFF. The chain carries TRBV20-1 and TRBJ2-2, with D perhaps matching TRBD1 or TRBD2 (5 bases each). This CDR3 is built from 16 residues. Germline V gives CDR1 DFQATT, CDR2 SNEGSKA (reference sequence).

The CDR3 nucleotides are TGTGCCAGCAGTTTAATGGCAGGGAACACCGGGGAGCTGTTTTTT. Encoded protein: CASSLMAGNTGELFF. The chain uses TRBV27 and TRBJ2-2; D is unclear. From germline, CDR1 is MNHEY and CDR2 SMNVEV (reference sequence). The CDR3 is made up of 15 amino acids. The V and J ends lost 2 bases and 1 base respectively, with 8 bases between them.

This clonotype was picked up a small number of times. The CDR3 DNA is TGTGCCAGCAGCTTAATACTAGCGGGGGGGCTTATTTGGAGTCCTTCCTACGAGCAGTACTTC. Translation gives CASSLILAGGLIWSPSYEQYF. V usage is TRBV7-3 and J usage is TRBJ2-7, with 13 bases aligning to TRBD2. V lost 1 base to trimming and J lost 1 base; unmatched junction nucleotides: 16. This CDR3 is 21 amino acids long. Germline V gene data show CDR1 as SGHTA and CDR2 as FQGTGA.

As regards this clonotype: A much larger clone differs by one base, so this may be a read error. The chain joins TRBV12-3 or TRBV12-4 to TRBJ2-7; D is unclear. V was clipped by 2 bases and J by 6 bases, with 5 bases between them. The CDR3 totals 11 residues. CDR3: CASSLSAEQYF. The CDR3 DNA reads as TGTGCCAGCAGTTTAAGTGCCGAGCAGTACTTC.

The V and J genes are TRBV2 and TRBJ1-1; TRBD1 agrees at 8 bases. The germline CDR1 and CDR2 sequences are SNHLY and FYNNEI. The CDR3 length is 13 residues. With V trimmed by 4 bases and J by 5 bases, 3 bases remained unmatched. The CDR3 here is CASSGTGMTEAFF. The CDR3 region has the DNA TGTGCCAGCAGTGGGACAGGGATGACTGAAGCTTTCTTT.

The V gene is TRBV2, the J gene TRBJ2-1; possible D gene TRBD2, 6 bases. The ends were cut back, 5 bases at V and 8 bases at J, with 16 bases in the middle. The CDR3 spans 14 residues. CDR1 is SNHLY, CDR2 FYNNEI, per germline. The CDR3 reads CASSYRELTHEQFF. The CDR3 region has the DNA TGTGCCAGCAGTTATCGGGAGCTCACCCATGAGCAGTTCTTC. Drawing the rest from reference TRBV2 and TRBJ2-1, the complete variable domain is EPEVTQTPSHQVTQMGQEVILRCVPISNHLYFYWYRQILGQKVEFLVSFYNNEISEKSEIFDDQFSVERPDGSNFTLKIRSTKLEDSAMYFCASSYRELTHEQFFGPGTRLTVL.

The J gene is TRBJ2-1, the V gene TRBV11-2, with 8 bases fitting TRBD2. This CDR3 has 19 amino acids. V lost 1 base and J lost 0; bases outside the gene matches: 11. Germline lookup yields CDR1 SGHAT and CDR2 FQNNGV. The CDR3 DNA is TGTGCCAGCAGCTTAGTTGCGGGGGGCATTACTAGCTCCTACAATGAGCAGTTCTTC. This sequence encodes CASSLVAGGITSSYNEQFF.

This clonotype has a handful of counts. The CDR3 DNA reads TGTGCCAGCAGCGTAAGCTACTTGTACACAGATACGCAGTATTTT. It yields the protein CASSVSYLYTDTQYF. J is TRBJ2-3 and V is TRBV9; D call uncertain. This CDR3 comprises 15 residues. With 1 base removed from V and 2 bases from J, the gap between germline ends came to 11 bases. Germline CDR1 and CDR2: SGDLS and YYNGEE.

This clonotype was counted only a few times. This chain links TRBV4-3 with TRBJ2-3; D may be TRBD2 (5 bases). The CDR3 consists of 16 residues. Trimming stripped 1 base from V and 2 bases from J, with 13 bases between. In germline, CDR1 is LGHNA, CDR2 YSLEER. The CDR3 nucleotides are TGCGCCAGCAGCCAAGGGCTAGCTTTTAACACAGATACGCAGTATTTT. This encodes CASSQGLAFNTDTQYF.

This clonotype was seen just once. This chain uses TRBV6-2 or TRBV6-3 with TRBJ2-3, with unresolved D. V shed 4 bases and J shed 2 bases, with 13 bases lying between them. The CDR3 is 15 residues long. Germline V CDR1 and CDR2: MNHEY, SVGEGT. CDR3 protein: CASSFSLRFTDTQYF. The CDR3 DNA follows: TGTGCCAGCAGTTTTTCCCTACGATTCACAGATACGCAGTATTTT.

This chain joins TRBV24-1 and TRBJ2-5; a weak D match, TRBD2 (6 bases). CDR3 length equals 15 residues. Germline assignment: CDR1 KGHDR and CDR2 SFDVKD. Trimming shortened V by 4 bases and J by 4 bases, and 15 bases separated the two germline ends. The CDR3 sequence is CATSDPSAYGETQYF. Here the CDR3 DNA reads TGTGCCACCAGTGACCCTAGCGCTTACGGAGAGACCCAGTACTTC.

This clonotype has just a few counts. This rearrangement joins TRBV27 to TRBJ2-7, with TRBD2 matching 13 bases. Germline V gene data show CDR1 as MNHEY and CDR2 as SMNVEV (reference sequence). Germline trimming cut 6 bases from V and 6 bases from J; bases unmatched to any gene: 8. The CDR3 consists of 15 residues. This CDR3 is CASSRGLAGVGEQYF. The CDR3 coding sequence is TGTGCCAGCAGCCGCGGACTAGCGGGAGTGGGCGAGCAGTACTTC.

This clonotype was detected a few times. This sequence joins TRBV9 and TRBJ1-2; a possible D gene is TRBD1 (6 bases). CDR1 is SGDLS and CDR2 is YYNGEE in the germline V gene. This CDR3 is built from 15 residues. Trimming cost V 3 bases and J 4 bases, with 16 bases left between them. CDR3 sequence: CASSAGQLLGYGYTF. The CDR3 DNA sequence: TGTGCCAGCAGCGCAGGACAGCTCCTTGGCTATGGCTACACCTTC.

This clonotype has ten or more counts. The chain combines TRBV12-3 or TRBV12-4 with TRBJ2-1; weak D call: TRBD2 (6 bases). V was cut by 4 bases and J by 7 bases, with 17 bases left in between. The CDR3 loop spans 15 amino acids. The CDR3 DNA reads TGTGCCAGCAGTTGGGCCCCAACGGGAGTGAATGAGCAGTTCTTC. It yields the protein CASSWAPTGVNEQFF.

DNA for the CDR3: TGTGCCAGCAGTTTTATAGCGGGAGGGCCGGGAAGCGGGGAGCTGTTTTTT. Its translation: CASSFIAGGPGSGELFF. This chain uses TRBV28 with TRBJ2-2; TRBD2 matches 11 bases. J was trimmed by 7 bases and V by 3 bases; bases with no gene match: 10. CDR1 is MDHEN and CDR2 is SYDVKM in the germline V gene. CDR3 length: 17 residues. Full variable domain (remainder filled in from reference TRBV28 and TRBJ2-2): DVKVTQSSRYLVKRTGEKVFLECVQDMDHENMFWYRQDPGLGLRLIYFSYDVKMKEKGDIPEGYSVSREKKERFSLILESASTNQTSMYLCASSFIAGGPGSGELFFGEGSRLTVL.

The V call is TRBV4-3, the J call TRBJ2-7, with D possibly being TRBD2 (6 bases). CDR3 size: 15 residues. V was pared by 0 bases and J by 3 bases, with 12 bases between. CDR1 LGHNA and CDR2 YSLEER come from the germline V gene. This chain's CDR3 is CASSQDPGSYYEQYF. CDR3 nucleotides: TGCGCCAGCAGCCAAGATCCCGGGAGTTACTACGAGCAGTACTTC.

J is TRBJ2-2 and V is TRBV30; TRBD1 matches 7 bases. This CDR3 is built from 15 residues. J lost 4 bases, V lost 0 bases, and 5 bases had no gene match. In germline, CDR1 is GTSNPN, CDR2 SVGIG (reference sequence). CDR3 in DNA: TGTGCCTGGAGTGTGGACAGGTTGGCCACCGGGGAGCTGTTTTTT. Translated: CAWSVDRLATGELFF.

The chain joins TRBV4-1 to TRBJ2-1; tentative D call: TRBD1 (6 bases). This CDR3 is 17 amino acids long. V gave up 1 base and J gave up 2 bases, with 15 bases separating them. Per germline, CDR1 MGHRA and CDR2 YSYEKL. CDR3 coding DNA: TGCGCCAGCAGCCAAGCCCGGGCAGGGGTGGCCTACAATGAGCAGTTCTTC. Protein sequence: CASSQARAGVAYNEQFF.